This is a list of T cell receptor beta chains from one sample in a study of T cell repertoires in cytomegalovirus infection. These receptors' targets are unknown. TCRdb recomputed calls from the reads with MiXCR, one row per CDR3 protein. The data show about 700,000 distinct CDR3 sequences, with about 33% seen just once and about 20% held by the top ten. Sequences were derived from cultured PBMCs, sampled from culture after CMV antigen stimulation. All receptors derive from a human donor in good health (CMV status not recorded). Some clones in this sample may be carry-over from other donors' samples. The CDR3 runs from the conserved cysteine through the conserved F or W. The D gene is left open where the match is weak. Clone sizes are given selectively: once, few, many, or a class where the clone is expanded.

d_call: .
j_call: TRBJ1-6
v_call: TRBV7-9
clone_size: once
cdr3_nt: TGTGCCAGCAGCTTCCCAGGAAATAATTCACCCCTCCACTTT
cdr3_aa: CASSFPGNNSPLHF

d_call: .
j_call: TRBJ1-5
v_call: TRBV4-3
clone_size: .
cdr3_nt: TGCGCCCGAGCGGGGGGGCGGGAGCCCCAGCATTTT
cdr3_aa: CARAGGREPQHF

d_call: .
j_call: TRBJ2-1
v_call: TRBV7-6
clone_size: many
cdr3_nt: TGTGCCAGCAGCATCGAGTACTACAATGAGCAGTTCTTC
cdr3_aa: CASSIEYYNEQFF

d_call: .
j_call: TRBJ1-3
v_call: TRBV7-2
clone_size: many
cdr3_nt: TGTGCCAGCAGCTTAGTTGCTGCTGGAAACACCATATATTTT
cdr3_aa: CASSLVAAGNTIYF

d_call: .
j_call: TRBJ1-2
v_call: TRBV11-2
clone_size: .
cdr3_nt: TGTGCCAGCCGAAGATCGGGCAGGAAAGACTATGGCTACACCTTC
cdr3_aa: CASRRSGRKDYGYTF

d_call: .
j_call: TRBJ1-1
v_call: TRBV7-8
clone_size: few
cdr3_nt: TGTGCCAGCAGCGAGGCTCCAGGGAACACTTTCTTT
cdr3_aa: CASSEAPGNTFF

d_call: .
j_call: TRBJ1-2
v_call: TRBV27
clone_size: .
cdr3_nt: TGTGCCAGCAGTCATCAGTCAAACTATGGCTACACCTTC
cdr3_aa: CASSHQSNYGYTF

d_call: .
j_call: TRBJ1-1
v_call: TRBV7-6
clone_size: many
cdr3_nt: TGTGCCAGCAGCTCCAGTCTACTGGGCGCGCGGACTGAAGCTTTCTTT
cdr3_aa: CASSSSLLGARTEAFF

d_call: .
j_call: TRBJ2-1
v_call: TRBV27
clone_size: .
cdr3_nt: TGTGCCAGCAGGACTCCCTACAATGAGCAGTTCTTC
cdr3_aa: CASRTPYNEQFF

d_call: .
j_call: TRBJ1-6
v_call: TRBV7-2
clone_size: many
cdr3_nt: TGTGCCAGCAGCCAACGACAAGACCTCCACTTT
cdr3_aa: CASSQRQDLHF

d_call: TRBD2
j_call: TRBJ2-3
v_call: TRBV7-6
clone_size: few
cdr3_nt: TGTGCCAGCAGCACCGCGGGAGGGACGGTCCTGCATTTT
cdr3_aa: CASSTAGGTVLHF

d_call: .
j_call: TRBJ2-1
v_call: TRBV7-2
clone_size: .
cdr3_nt: TGTGCCAGCAGCTTGGTGGGGCCCTGGGGTGAGCAGTTCTTC
cdr3_aa: CASSLVGPWGEQFF

d_call: .
j_call: TRBJ2-3
v_call: TRBV19
clone_size: .
cdr3_nt: TGTGCCAGTAGTATTACGTGGGTTGAGGGCACAGATACGCAGTATTTT
cdr3_aa: CASSITWVEGTDTQYF

d_call: TRBD2
j_call: TRBJ2-7
v_call: TRBV6-6
clone_size: .
cdr3_nt: TGTGCCAGCAGTTACAACTTTGCGGGGGTGCAGTACTTC
cdr3_aa: CASSYNFAGVQYF

d_call: TRBD1
j_call: TRBJ1-4
v_call: TRBV27
clone_size: .
cdr3_nt: TGTGCCAGCAGTCTGACAGGGGGCTTAGGTGAAAAACTGTTTTTT
cdr3_aa: CASSLTGGLGEKLFF

d_call: .
j_call: TRBJ2-7
v_call: TRBV5-6
clone_size: .
cdr3_nt: TGTGCCAGCAGCGCTGGGGGTGGCTCCTACGAGCAGTACTTC
cdr3_aa: CASSAGGGSYEQYF

d_call: .
j_call: TRBJ1-1
v_call: TRBV6-1
clone_size: .
cdr3_nt: TGTGCCAGCAGTGGGTTTAGTGACACTGAAGCTTTCTTT
cdr3_aa: CASSGFSDTEAFF

d_call: TRBD1
j_call: TRBJ2-5
v_call: TRBV20-1
clone_size: few
cdr3_nt: TGCAGTGCTAGTAAGGACAGGGTTCAAGAGACCCAGTACTTC
cdr3_aa: CSASKDRVQETQYF

d_call: .
j_call: TRBJ1-1
v_call: TRBV3-1
clone_size: few
cdr3_nt: TGTGCCAGCAGCTTCCGGGCCCAAGTTAGGAACACTGAAGCTTTCTTT
cdr3_aa: CASSFRAQVRNTEAFF

d_call: TRBD2
j_call: TRBJ2-7
v_call: TRBV10-3
clone_size: many
cdr3_nt: TGTGCCATCAGTACCGGGGGGGACTCCTACGAGCAGTACTTC
cdr3_aa: CAISTGGDSYEQYF

d_call: .
j_call: TRBJ1-1
v_call: TRBV6-2/TRBV6-3
clone_size: .
cdr3_nt: TGTGCCAGCAGTCGCCCCGACAGTACGTTTGAAGCTTTCTTT
cdr3_aa: CASSRPDSTFEAFF

d_call: .
j_call: TRBJ2-5
v_call: TRBV5-6
clone_size: few
cdr3_nt: TGTGCCAGCAGCTCCGTGAGGCAGATCCAAAGGTTGGAGACCCAGTACTTC
cdr3_aa: CASSSVRQIQRLETQYF

d_call: TRBD2
j_call: TRBJ2-5
v_call: TRBV5-4
clone_size: .
cdr3_nt: TGTGCCAGCAGCGCCGCGGGAGGGCAAGAGACCCAGTACTTC
cdr3_aa: CASSAAGGQETQYF

d_call: TRBD2
j_call: TRBJ2-5
v_call: TRBV20-1
clone_size: .
cdr3_nt: TGCAGTGCAGGGTCCCCTAGCGGGGGCCAAGAGACCCAGTACTTC
cdr3_aa: CSAGSPSGGQETQYF

d_call: .
j_call: TRBJ2-5
v_call: TRBV11-2
clone_size: .
cdr3_nt: TGTGCCAGCACCACGAAGTACGGTGGGGAGACCCAGTACTTC
cdr3_aa: CASTTKYGGETQYF

d_call: TRBD2
j_call: TRBJ2-5
v_call: TRBV20-1
clone_size: .
cdr3_nt: TGCAGTGCTAGAGATCGGCTAGCGGGTTCTGGCGGGACCCAGTACTTC
cdr3_aa: CSARDRLAGSGGTQYF

d_call: TRBD1
j_call: TRBJ1-2
v_call: TRBV20-1
clone_size: .
cdr3_nt: TGCAGTGCCCCGACAGGGGGCGGCTACACCTTC
cdr3_aa: CSAPTGGGYTF

d_call: .
j_call: TRBJ1-1
v_call: TRBV3-1
clone_size: .
cdr3_nt: TGTGCCAGCAGCCAAGAAGTCACTGAAGCTTTCTTT
cdr3_aa: CASSQEVTEAFF

d_call: .
j_call: TRBJ2-1
v_call: TRBV6-2/TRBV6-3
clone_size: .
cdr3_nt: TGTGCCAGCAACCCCACGGGGGCGGGAGTAGGATACAATGAGCAGTTCTTC
cdr3_aa: CASNPTGAGVGYNEQFF

d_call: .
j_call: TRBJ1-1
v_call: TRBV28
clone_size: few
cdr3_nt: TGTGCCAGCAGCGAGAGGGTCCGTGAAGCTTTCTTT
cdr3_aa: CASSERVREAFF

d_call: TRBD2
j_call: TRBJ2-3
v_call: TRBV7-2
clone_size: .
cdr3_nt: TGTGCCAGCAGCTTTGGGGGGGAGAGCACAGATACGCAGTATTTT
cdr3_aa: CASSFGGESTDTQYF

d_call: .
j_call: TRBJ1-2
v_call: TRBV7-2
clone_size: many
cdr3_nt: TGTGCCAGCAGCTCGGAGGGGGTCTATGGCTACACCTTC
cdr3_aa: CASSSEGVYGYTF

d_call: .
j_call: TRBJ1-4
v_call: TRBV7-4
clone_size: .
cdr3_nt: TGTGCCAGCAGCTCCGTTAAGGGGGATGAAAAACTGTTTTTT
cdr3_aa: CASSSVKGDEKLFF

d_call: .
j_call: TRBJ2-2
v_call: TRBV4-3
clone_size: .
cdr3_nt: TGCGCCAGCAGCCATGGCCAAGTACAGGTTCGCACCGGGGAGCTGTTTTTT
cdr3_aa: CASSHGQVQVRTGELFF

d_call: TRBD2
j_call: TRBJ2-3
v_call: TRBV7-2
clone_size: many
cdr3_nt: TGTGCCAGCAGCTTCCAAGCGGGGTTCACAGATACGCAGTATTTT
cdr3_aa: CASSFQAGFTDTQYF

d_call: .
j_call: TRBJ2-5
v_call: TRBV7-2
clone_size: many
cdr3_nt: TGTGCCAGCGCACGGTCTGGAGGGCCCCAAGAGACCCAGTACTTC
cdr3_aa: CASARSGGPQETQYF

d_call: TRBD1
j_call: TRBJ2-3
v_call: TRBV7-2
clone_size: .
cdr3_nt: TGTGCCAGCCGGAGGGACAGGCCGACTACTAGCACAGATACGCAGTATTTT
cdr3_aa: CASRRDRPTTSTDTQYF

d_call: .
j_call: TRBJ1-1
v_call: TRBV11-2
clone_size: few
cdr3_nt: TGTGCCAGCAGCTTACGACTCCGAGACTCTGAAGCTTTCTTT
cdr3_aa: CASSLRLRDSEAFF

d_call: .
j_call: TRBJ1-5
v_call: TRBV6-5
clone_size: .
cdr3_nt: TGTGCCAGCAGTCCAACTCGGGGGGGGCCCCAGCATTTT
cdr3_aa: CASSPTRGGPQHF

d_call: .
j_call: TRBJ2-7
v_call: TRBV7-2
clone_size: many
cdr3_nt: TGTGCCAGCAGTTCCGACTGGAAATACGAGCAGTACTTC
cdr3_aa: CASSSDWKYEQYF

d_call: .
j_call: TRBJ1-1
v_call: TRBV29-1
clone_size: .
cdr3_nt: TGCAGCTCAAAGACGGACGGGAACACTGAAGCTTTCTTT
cdr3_aa: CSSKTDGNTEAFF

d_call: TRBD2
j_call: TRBJ2-3
v_call: TRBV7-2
clone_size: many
cdr3_nt: TGTGCCAGTACTAGCGGGGGGGAACTGGATACGCAGTATTTT
cdr3_aa: CASTSGGELDTQYF